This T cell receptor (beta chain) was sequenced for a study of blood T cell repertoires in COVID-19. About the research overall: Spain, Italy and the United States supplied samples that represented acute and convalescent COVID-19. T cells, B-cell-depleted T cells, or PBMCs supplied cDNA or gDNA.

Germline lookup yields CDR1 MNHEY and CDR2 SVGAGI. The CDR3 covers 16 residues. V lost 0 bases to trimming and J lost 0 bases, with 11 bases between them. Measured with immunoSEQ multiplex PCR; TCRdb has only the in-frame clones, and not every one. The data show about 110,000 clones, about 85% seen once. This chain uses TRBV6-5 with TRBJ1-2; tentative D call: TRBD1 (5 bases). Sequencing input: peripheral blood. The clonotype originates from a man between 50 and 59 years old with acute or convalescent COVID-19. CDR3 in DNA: TGTGCCAGCAGTTACTCGAAACAGGCTACTAACTATGGCTACACCTTC. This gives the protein CASSYSKQATNYGYTF.